The T cell receptor (beta chain) described here comes from a study of cytomegalovirus exposure and HLA in healthy donors. This CDR3 comprises 14 residues. Germline V gene lookup returns CDR1 LNHNV and CDR2 YYDKDF (reference sequence). It was with 60 Vbeta and 13 Jbeta primers that the PCR ran. Data came from immunoSEQ multiplex PCR; TCRdb stores just in-frame clones and leaves some out. The data contain roughly 150,000 clones, approximately 80% of them singletons. To note about this clone: The junction and the germline gene differ at one end; a read error may be behind it. At the DNA level, this CDR3 is encoded by other sequences in the same sample as well.

The sample comprised PBMCs. The rearrangement joins TRBV15 to TRBJ2-3, with a weak D call TRBD2 (6 bases). The source is a male donor in good health and CMV-seronegative. For the CDR3, the DNA is TGTGCCACCAGCATCGGGAGACGCACAGACACGCAGTATTTT. It translates to CATSIGRRTDTQYF.